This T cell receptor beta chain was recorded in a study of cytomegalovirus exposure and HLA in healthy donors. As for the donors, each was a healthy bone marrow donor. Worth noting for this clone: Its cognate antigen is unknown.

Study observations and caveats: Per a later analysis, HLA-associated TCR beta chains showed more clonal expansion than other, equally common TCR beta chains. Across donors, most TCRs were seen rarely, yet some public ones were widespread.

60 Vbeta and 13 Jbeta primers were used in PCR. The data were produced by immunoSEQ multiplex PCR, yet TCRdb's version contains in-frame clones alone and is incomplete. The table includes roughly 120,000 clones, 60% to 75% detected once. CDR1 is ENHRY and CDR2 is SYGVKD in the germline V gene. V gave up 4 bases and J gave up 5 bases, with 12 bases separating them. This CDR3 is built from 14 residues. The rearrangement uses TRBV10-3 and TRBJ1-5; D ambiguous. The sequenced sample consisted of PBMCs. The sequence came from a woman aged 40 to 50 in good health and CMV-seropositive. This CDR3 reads CAISGGMWDQPQHF. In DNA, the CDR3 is TGTGCCATCAGTGGCGGCATGTGGGATCAGCCCCAGCATTTT.